The text below deals with one T cell receptor beta chain. The sample comes from a study of blood T cell repertoires in COVID-19. Turning to the study itself: Samples representing acute and convalescent COVID-19 were sourced from the United States, Italy and Spain. Nucleic acid was either cDNA or gDNA, and it came from T cells, B-cell-depleted T cells, or PBMCs.

Original methodology: Reference gene primer amplification gave nucleated cell count estimates. The repertoire was sequenced with immunoSEQ multiplex PCR; TCRdb's copy has only in-frame clones and lacks some. D and trimming come from the DNA, and the V and J calls and clone size come from that table. The profile shows some 180,000 clones, roughly 89% of them singletons. The receptor was derived from a man aged 45-60 years with acute or convalescent COVID-19. The sequenced material came from peripheral blood.

In DNA form, the CDR3 reads TGTGCCAGCAGACAGACAGGGACAGAGACCCAGTACTTC. Translation gives CASRQTGTETQYF. The chain joins TRBV6-5 to TRBJ2-5; 7 bases map to TRBD1. The CDR3 contains 13 residues. CDR1 and CDR2 (germline): MNHEY, SVGAGI. V lost 6 bases, J lost 4 bases, and 5 bases stayed unmatched.